This T cell receptor beta chain was profiled in a study of cytomegalovirus exposure and HLA in healthy donors (dated by TCRdb to the late 2010s). For the study in its entirety: An earlier analysis of some 600 of the donors reported approximately 280 Gb of sequence data and 95 million to 130 million unique TCR beta sequences obtained from about 179 million T cells. Every repertoire in the discovery cohort had been generated on one and the same sequencing platform. To predict cytomegalovirus infection status, the study brought together high-throughput TCR immunosequencing, statistical association of individual TCRs with disease status, and machine learning. A separate validation cohort of roughly 110 different subjects was used in addition to the roughly 640-subject first cohort. An early release that covered roughly 600 HLA-typed donors contained about 300 gigabases of sequencing data and tens of millions of unique TCR sequences. The number of donors typed differed by locus, with roughly 620-630 for A, B, C, DRB1 and DQB1, more than 500 for DQA1, some 570 for DPA1, and around 430 for DPB1. The aim of the study was to test whether cataloging public T cell receptors could identify signatures of past pathogen exposure. Across approximately 420 genotyped donors of the cohort, an average of approximately 240,000 unique TCR beta nucleotide sequences per donor were sequenced, and around 19% of those sequences were non-productive. Donor age, sex, ethnicity and CMV serostatus were compiled alongside the repertoire data. A later genetic analysis took genome-wide SNP genotypes for about 55% of the roughly 670 donors and used that subset as a discovery cohort. In an earlier analysis of 587 of the donors, high-throughput TCR beta sequencing was used to judge whether each TCR beta V gene segment behaved as functional or pseudogenic. HLA typing included class I and class II loci at four-digit resolution. The later analysis used no new phenotypic data to find candidate immune exposures, relying instead on TCR beta sequences and their occurrence across donors. Roughly 5 DR-DQ haplotypes were handled as single units for association and clustering, since linkage in the cohort was strong. The study profiled the T cell repertoires of under 700 subjects by immunosequencing and related them to cytomegalovirus serostatus. A later analysis re-analyzed previously published TCR beta repertoires from hundreds of donors and added high-resolution HLA genotyping to study TCR occurrence patterns. Among the roughly 400 genotyped donors, more than 70% belonged to the genetic ancestry cluster associated with self-reported Caucasian donors. Beyond this particular receptor, the publication reports: Correlated functional status among segregating V segments might be attributable to linkage disequilibrium, but an unknown experimental factor could not be ruled out. Broadly in line with IMGT annotations, most TCR beta V segments showed up in productive rearrangements about 87% or about 30% of the time in an earlier analysis of roughly 590 of the donors. A later analysis found that HLA-associated TCR beta chains were more clonally expanded and had lower generation probabilities than equally common non-associated chains. A group of highly shared sequence variants was considered likely to be a technical artifact of the sequencing pipeline. An association between a missense DCLRE1C variant and V-gene and J-gene trimming of TCR beta chains was found in a later genetic analysis and replicated in an independent cohort. The classifier was reported to diagnose cytomegalovirus status with high specificity and sensitivity in both the original cohort and the validation cohort. Only TCR beta chains were sequenced in this cohort, and the absence of alpha or paired-chain data limited detectable features. A total of 150 to 200 TCR beta chains were listed by the study as associated with cytomegalovirus. Immune exposure information for the cohort was limited to CMV serostatus. Strong co-occurrence of HLA alleles, especially DR and DQ, made assigning TCR associations to individual alleles difficult. The authors suggested that the approach could potentially be generalized to other disease states and immunological phenotypes. Roughly uniform sequencing depth across donors was assumed in presence/absence analyses, although this assumption may not hold. A further reported finding was that TCR beta sequences accurately predicted the HLA-A and HLA-B alleles for most subjects in the first cohort. In a later analysis, several top co-occurrence clusters were reported to appear linked to parvovirus B19, influenza, CMV and Epstein-Barr virus. Because counts were too low, roughly 17 rarely observed V segments, including chromosome 9 orphons, were left out of the earlier analysis of over 550 of the donors. Specific HLA alleles were associated with 15,000 to 20,000 TCR beta sequences at a false discovery rate of 0.05 in a later analysis. HLA typing was unavailable for some donors at each locus, so association tests used only the typed subset. Most CMV-associated TCR beta chains appeared to be HLA-restricted in a later analysis, and the HLA associations seemed to be driven largely by CMV exposure. Most TCR sequences were seen in very few donors, while some public TCRs were found in many individuals. A few of the identified cytomegalovirus-associated TCR beta chains were confirmed in vitro to be specific for cytomegalovirus antigens. Compared with the approximately 600-donor mean, donors in an Asian-associated ancestry cluster had fewer N-insertions in productive TCRs, according to a later genetic analysis. A later analysis found that TCR association rates varied across HLA loci, with DRB1 alleles showing the most associated TCRs and HLA-C alleles the fewest. Some IMGT-functional V segments, including TRBV6-2 and TRBV6-3, could not be told apart with the 87-base-pair reads, so those segments were excluded.

This clone was detected a few times. Its antigen target is currently unknown. Within one base of it there is no much larger clone, and no base qualities were kept. CDR1 and CDR2 are drawn from the germline V gene: SGDLS, YYNGEE. The CDR3 starts with the cysteine, ends with the phenylalanine, and has 13 residues. Only the CDR3 portion is preserved as DNA: 39 bases, with reading frame beginning at the first base. Compared with germline, V lacks 0 bases and J lacks 8 bases; bases without a gene match: 3. The library was built by means of the immunoSEQ multiplex PCR assay. A mixture of 60 forward primers for TCR Vbeta segments and 13 reverse primers for TCR Jbeta segments was used in the multiplex PCR. The CDR3 region of rearranged TCR beta genes was amplified from genomic DNA with a multiplex PCR assay. The amplified TCR beta libraries were sequenced on the Illumina HiSeq System as 87-base-pair reads. As for the original processing: Across the 500 to 750 repertoires, a later analysis counted 75 million to 90 million unique TCR beta chains, some 11 million of which were shared by at least two donors. Raw reads were error-corrected and collapsed into unique sequences with a nearest-neighbor algorithm that merged closely related sequences to remove PCR and sequencing errors. CDR3 sequences were aligned to IMGT reference sequences to assign V, D and J gene segments. For a sequence to be retained, at least a six-nucleotide match to both a V gene segment and a J gene segment was required. Rearrangements were called productive when the CDR3 lacked stop codons and stayed in frame with V and J; all others were non-productive. Following IMGT convention, CDR3 was defined as the stretch from the second conserved V-encoded cysteine to the conserved J-encoded phenylalanine. The earlier analysis of about 610 of the donors excluded sequences that lacked an unambiguous match to a single V gene segment. In an earlier analysis of almost 600 of the donors, a V segment was called functional when productive rearrangements were above 56.7%, and segregating when the standard deviation between donors exceeded 5%. To diagnose cytomegalovirus status from the catalog of TCR beta chain sequences, a statistical classification framework was built. In a later analysis, TCR nucleotide sequences were compared against IMGT/GENE-DB human TR gene sequences so that V and J genes could be assigned. In a later analysis, CDR3 sequences and most-parsimonious VDJ recombination scenarios were assigned using the TCRdist pipeline. A later analysis defined each TCR beta chain by its CDR3 amino acid sequence plus V-gene family, and excluded reads lacking a unique V-gene family. As a way to deal with suspected cross-contamination and a sequencing artifact, a later analysis dropped approximately 590 nucleotide sequences that were highly shared and had low generation probability. A later analysis calculated a clonal expansion index for each public chain from normalized within-repertoire ranks of inferred template counts. In a later analysis, generation probabilities were computed with a VDJ recombination model fitted to out-of-frame rearrangements, and the resulting probabilities were checked against IGoR. In a later analysis, TCR-TCR, TCR-HLA and TCR-CMV co-occurrence was scored with hypergeometric tests, and a repertoire-size bias correction was applied to TCR pairs. In a later analysis, false discovery rates were estimated by permuting HLA or CMV assignments 20 times. In a later analysis, co-occurring TCRs were grouped using DBSCAN, with TCRdist sequence similarity added in when clustering inside HLA-allele-positive subsets. For co-occurrence clustering, repertoires with fewer than 30,000 or more than 120,000 public chains were excluded, along with about five repertoires with anomalous nucleotide sharing. TCRdb mirrors the immuneACCESS table, restricted to in-frame sequences. Some clones are absent from its copies; in checked studies, under half trace to an unresolved V gene, and the reason for the others is unknown. The V and J calls and clone size come from that table; D and trimming were worked out from the DNA. This sample is represented by about 130,000 clones; approximately 78% of them were singletons. The biggest ten clones account for 2.5% to 3% of the sample.

The cohort was made up of several hundred healthy bone marrow donors. At the time of sampling, every cohort member was nominally healthy, though immune exposures that went unrecorded were likely present. CMV serostatus was recorded as positive for 289 and negative for 352 of the 666 cohort members, whereas no CMV serostatus was recorded for the donor in question. Every donor gave a peripheral blood sample, and the peripheral blood mononuclear cells from that sample were used for TCR beta sequencing. The Qiagen DNeasy Blood Extraction Kit was used to extract genomic DNA from the blood cell samples. This sequence originates from a human donor in good health. Material: PBMCs. The chain joins TRBV9 to TRBJ1-2, with TRBD1 identical over 8 junction bases. CDR3 sequence: CASSVEGQVGYTF. Here is the DNA: TGTGCCAGCAGCGTAGAGGGACAGGTGGGCTACACCTTC.